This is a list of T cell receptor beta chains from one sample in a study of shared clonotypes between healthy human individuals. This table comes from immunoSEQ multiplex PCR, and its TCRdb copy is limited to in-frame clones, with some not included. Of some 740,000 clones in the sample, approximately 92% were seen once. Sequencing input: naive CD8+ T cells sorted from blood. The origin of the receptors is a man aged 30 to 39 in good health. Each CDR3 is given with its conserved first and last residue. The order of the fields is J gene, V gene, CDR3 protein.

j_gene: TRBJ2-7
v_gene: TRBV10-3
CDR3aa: CAISESGGSSYEQYF

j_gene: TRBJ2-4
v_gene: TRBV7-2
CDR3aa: CASSLGESLLAKNIQYF

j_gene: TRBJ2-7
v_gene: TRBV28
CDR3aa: CASSTWTSGASYEQYF

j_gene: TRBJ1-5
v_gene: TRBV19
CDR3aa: CASSISGQSNQPQHF

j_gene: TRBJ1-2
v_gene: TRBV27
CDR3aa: CASSLLGQGAEGYTF

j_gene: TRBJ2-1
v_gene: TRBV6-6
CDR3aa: CASSPGLDNEQFF

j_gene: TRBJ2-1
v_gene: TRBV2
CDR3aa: CASRTSGRVSYNEQFF

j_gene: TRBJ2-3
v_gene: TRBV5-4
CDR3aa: CASSGGLAGAMGLTDTQYF

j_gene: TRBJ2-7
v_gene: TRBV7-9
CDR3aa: CASSLTVYEQYF

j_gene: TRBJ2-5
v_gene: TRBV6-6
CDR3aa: CASSLGQQETQYF

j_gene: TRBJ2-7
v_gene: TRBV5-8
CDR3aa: CASSRPKGLAGGRPYEQYF

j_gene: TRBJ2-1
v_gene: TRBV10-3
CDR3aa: CAISDSYMGLREDNEQFF

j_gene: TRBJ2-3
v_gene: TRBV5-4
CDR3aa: CASSTGTSGRSTDTQYF

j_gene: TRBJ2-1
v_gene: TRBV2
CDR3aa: CAKKARPFDEQFF

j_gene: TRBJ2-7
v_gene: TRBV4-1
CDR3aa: CASSQVIGFNYEQYF

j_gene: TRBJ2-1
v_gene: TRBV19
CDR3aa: CASSMGARQFF

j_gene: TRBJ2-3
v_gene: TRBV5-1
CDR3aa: CASSLAYTDTQYF

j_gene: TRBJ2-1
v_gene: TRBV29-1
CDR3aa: CSVVAEFSPNEQFF

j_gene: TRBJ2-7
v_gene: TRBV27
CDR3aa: CASSTGRLSYEQYF

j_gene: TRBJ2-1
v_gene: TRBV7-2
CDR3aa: CASSLILAGEGNEQFF

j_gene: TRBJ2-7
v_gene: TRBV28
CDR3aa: CASSQRAMSDYEQYF

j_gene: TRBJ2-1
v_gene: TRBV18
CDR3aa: CASSLGQGAGAEQFF

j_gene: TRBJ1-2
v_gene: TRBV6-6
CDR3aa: CATIKGSYGYTF

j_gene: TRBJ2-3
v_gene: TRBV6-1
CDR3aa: CASSPGTSTDTQYF

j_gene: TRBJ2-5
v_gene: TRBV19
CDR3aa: CASSMGRLGETQYF

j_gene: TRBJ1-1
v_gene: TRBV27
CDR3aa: CASRMARGTFTEAFF

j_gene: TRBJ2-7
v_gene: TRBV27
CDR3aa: CASSTTLRVSYEQYF

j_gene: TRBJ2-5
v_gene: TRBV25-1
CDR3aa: CASSEYITGLNQETQYF

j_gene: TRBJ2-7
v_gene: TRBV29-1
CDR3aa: CSVAPGLSSEQYF

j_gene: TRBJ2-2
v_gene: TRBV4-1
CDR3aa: CASSQEGGTGELFF

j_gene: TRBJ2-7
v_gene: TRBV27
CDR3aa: CASSPEVLPDYEQYF

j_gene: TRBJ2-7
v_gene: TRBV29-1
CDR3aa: CSVQGTSGTGEQYF

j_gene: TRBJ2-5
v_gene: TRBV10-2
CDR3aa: CASSGLRDRQETQYF

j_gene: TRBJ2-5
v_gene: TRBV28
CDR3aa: CASSTREREAETQYF

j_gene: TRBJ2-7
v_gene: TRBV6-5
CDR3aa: CASSLPWGGASYEQYF

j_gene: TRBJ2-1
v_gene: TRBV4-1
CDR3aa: CASSQDLRVQFF

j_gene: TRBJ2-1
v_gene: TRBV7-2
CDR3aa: CASSLGSSGPNEQFF

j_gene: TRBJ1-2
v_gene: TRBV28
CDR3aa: CASSFSHPNYGYTF

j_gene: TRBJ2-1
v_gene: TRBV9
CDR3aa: CASGTSGRSNEQFF

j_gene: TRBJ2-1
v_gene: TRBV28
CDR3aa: CASRPVWTGNEQFF

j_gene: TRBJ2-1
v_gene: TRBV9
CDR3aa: CASSVASGRAYEQFF

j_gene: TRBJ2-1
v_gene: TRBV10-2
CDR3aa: CASSPGRRTSTYNEQFF